This TCR beta chain comes out of a study of breast tumors, draining lymph nodes, adjacent tissues. Study conclusions and caveats: The lymph node origin of tumor T cells was framed as consistent with a hypothesis, not demonstrated. Data fit most tumor T cells coming from lymph node, expanding in tumor. Luminal-like breast cancer showed significantly higher tumor–nontumor repertoire similarity than basal-like. Compared with lymph nodes, tumors were less diverse; compared with nontumor tissue, more.

Regarding this clonotype: The antigen is unknown.

MiXCR, applied by TCRdb to the multiplex PCR reads, yields one record per CDR3 protein. The data show approximately 300,000 distinct CDR3 sequences, about 33% seen once. The ends were cut back, 5 bases at V and 7 bases at J, with 20 bases in the middle. CDR1 is SGHTA, CDR2 FQGNSA, per germline. The CDR3 is 15 amino acids. Axillary draining lymph nodes of breast cancer patients supplied the node samples. The sequenced sample was axillary lymph node tissue. The sequence derives from a female donor with breast cancer. Some clones in this sample may be carry-over from other donors' samples. This chain uses TRBV7-2 with TRBJ2-5; perhaps D is TRBD1 or TRBD2 (5 bases each). The CDR3 loop reads CASSAGGTGRRTQYF. In nucleotides, the CDR3 is TGTGCCAGCAGCGCGGGTGGGACGGGGCGAAGGACCCAGTACTTC.